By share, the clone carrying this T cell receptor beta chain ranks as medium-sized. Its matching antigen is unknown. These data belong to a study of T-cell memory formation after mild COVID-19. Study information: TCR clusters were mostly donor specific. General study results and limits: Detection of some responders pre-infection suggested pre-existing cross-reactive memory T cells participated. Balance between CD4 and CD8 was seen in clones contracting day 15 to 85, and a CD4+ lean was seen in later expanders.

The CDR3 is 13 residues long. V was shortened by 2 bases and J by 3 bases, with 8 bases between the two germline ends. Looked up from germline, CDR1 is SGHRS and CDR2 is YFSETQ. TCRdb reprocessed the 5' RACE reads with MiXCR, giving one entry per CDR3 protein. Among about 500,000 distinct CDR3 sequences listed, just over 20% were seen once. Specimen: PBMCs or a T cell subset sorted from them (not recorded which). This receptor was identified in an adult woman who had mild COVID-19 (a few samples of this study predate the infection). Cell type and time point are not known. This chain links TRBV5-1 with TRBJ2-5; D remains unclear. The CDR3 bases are TGCGCCAGCAGCTTTAGGGCTGAAGAGACCCAGTACTTC. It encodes CASSFRAEETQYF.